This passage covers 25 T cell receptor beta chains from one sample sequenced in a study of blood T cell repertoires in COVID-19. The protocol was immunoSEQ multiplex PCR, while the TCRdb copy is restricted to in-frame clones and leaves out a portion. The sample includes tens of thousands of clones, about 94% seen only once; the top ten take roughly 4%. Input material: peripheral blood. These TCRs come from a human donor with active COVID-19. The donor label of this sample is uncertain.

The rearrangement joins TRBV28 to TRBJ2-2; maybe TRBD1 (5 bases). Germline V gene sequence: CDR1 MDHEN, CDR2 SYDVKM. V shed 5 bases and J shed 3 bases, with 13 bases lying between them. The CDR3 loop spans 15 amino acids. CDR3 residues: CASSLGVGDTGELFF. The CDR3 nucleotides are TGTGCCAGCAGTCTAGGGGTTGGGGACACCGGGGAGCTGTTTTTT.

CDR3 nucleotides: TGCAGCGTTGATCCGGGACTAGCGGGAGCCGGTGCCGGGGAGCTGTTTTTT. Translated, it gives CSVDPGLAGAGAGELFF. This sequence joins TRBV29-1 and TRBJ2-2, with 14 bases identical to TRBD2. This CDR3 has 17 amino acids. Germline trimming cut 3 bases from V and 6 bases from J; bases unmatched to any gene: 9. In germline, CDR1 is SQVTM, CDR2 ANQGSEA.

This clone has just one count. The chain is built from TRBV27 and TRBJ1-6; TRBD1 matches 8 bases. The CDR3 length is 14 residues. The germline CDR1 and CDR2 sequences are MNHEY and SMNVEV (reference sequence). The J segment lost 9 bases and the V segment lost 2 bases, leaving 3 bases of the junction unmatched. CDR3 nucleotides: TGTGCCAGCAGTTTAGACAGGGGTAGTTCACCCCTCCACTTT. Amino acids: CASSLDRGSSPLHF.

The V and J genes are TRBV6-1 and TRBJ1-6; a weak D match, TRBD1 (5 bases). V was pared by 1 base and J by 1 base, with 11 bases between. CDR3 length: 17 residues. CDR1 and CDR2 from the germline V gene are MNHNS and SASEGT. DNA for the CDR3: TGTGCCAGCAGTGAAGATGGGGGGGGGTCCTATAATTCACCCCTCCACTTT. Residues: CASSEDGGGSYNSPLHF.

A single count supports this clone. V and J are TRBV6-1 and TRBJ1-4; 10 bases line up with TRBD1. The CDR3 spans 19 residues. Germline trimming cut 2 bases from V and 3 bases from J; bases unmatched to any gene: 12. Per the germline V gene, CDR1 is MNHNS and CDR2 is SASEGT. The CDR3 here is CASSERLPTGGAANEKLFF. The CDR3 bases are TGTGCCAGCAGTGAAAGACTACCGACAGGGGGCGCGGCTAATGAAAAACTGTTTTTT.

This chain links TRBV5-1 with TRBJ2-5; D is undetermined. This CDR3 has 13 residues. Trimming took off 3 bases at V and 1 base at J, with 7 bases between the two ends. In germline, CDR1 is SGHRS, CDR2 YFSETQ. The CDR3 is CASSWRPQETQYF. For the CDR3, the DNA is TGCGCCAGCAGCTGGCGGCCCCAAGAGACCCAGTACTTC.

The chain uses TRBV9 and TRBJ1-2; 8 bases line up with TRBD1. Unmatched junction bases numbered 10, after V lost 2 bases and J lost 4 bases. Germline V gene sequence: CDR1 SGDLS, CDR2 YYNGEE. This CDR3 comprises 16 residues. The CDR3 DNA sequence: TGTGCCAGCAGCGTCGGCAGGGGGCTCCTCGGCTATGGCTACACCTTC. This gives the protein CASSVGRGLLGYGYTF.

The rearrangement uses TRBV7-9 and TRBJ1-1; TRBD1 matches at 7 bases. This CDR3 contains 16 residues. Germline V gene sequence: CDR1 SEHNR, CDR2 FQNEAQ (reference sequence). J was trimmed by 8 bases and V by 2 bases; bases with no gene match: 14. The CDR3 loop reads CASSLTDRVWVVEAFF. The CDR3, as DNA: TGTGCCAGCAGCTTAACCGACAGGGTTTGGGTCGTCGAAGCTTTCTTT.

The V gene is TRBV6-4, the J gene TRBJ2-3; 8 nucleotides agree with TRBD1. The CDR3 is 16 residues long. Per germline, CDR1 MRHNA and CDR2 SNTAGT. The junction had 12 bases not matched to a gene; V was cut back by 7 bases and J by 3 bases. CDR3: CASTPRGPTQTDTQYF. Here the CDR3 DNA reads TGTGCCAGCACCCCCAGGGGGCCGACGCAAACAGATACGCAGTATTTT.

This chain joins TRBV24-1 and TRBJ2-2; TRBD1 matches at 9 bases. Germline assignment: CDR1 KGHDR and CDR2 SFDVKD. Trimming at V came to 4 bases and at J to 7 bases, leaving 12 bases not matched to a gene. The CDR3 consists of 17 residues. The CDR3 loop reads CATSDPPGQGTNGELFF. CDR3 sequence (DNA): TGTGCCACCAGTGACCCCCCGGGACAGGGTACTAACGGGGAGCTGTTTTTT.

The J gene is TRBJ1-2, the V gene TRBV5-1; TRBD1 matches 7 bases. V lost 7 bases and J lost 6; bases outside the gene matches: 9. CDR1 and CDR2 (germline): SGHRS, YFSETQ. The CDR3 spans 13 residues. In nucleotides, the CDR3 is TGCGCCAGCGGCAAACAGGGGTTCGATGGCTACACCTTC. It translates to CASGKQGFDGYTF. Based on the CDR3 plus reference TRBV5-1 and TRBJ1-2, the full variable domain is KAGVTQTPRYLIKTRGQQVTLSCSPISGHRSVSWYQQTPGQGLQFLFEYFSETQRNKGNFPGRFSGRQFSNSRSEMNVSTLELGDSALYLCASGKQGFDGYTFGSGTRLTVV.

The rearrangement links TRBV12-3 or TRBV12-4 to TRBJ1-2, with TRBD1 identical over 7 bases. The CDR3 sequence is 13 residues long. The V and J ends lost 3 bases and 7 bases, in that order; junction bases with no gene match: 5. The CDR3 coding sequence is TGTGCCAGCAGTTTGGAGGGGGCAAGTGGCTACACCTTC. Protein product: CASSLEGASGYTF.

The CDR3 spells CASSLSVRTLGLSDTQYF. In DNA form, the CDR3 reads TGTGCCAGCAGTTTATCTGTACGAACCTTGGGCCTCTCAGATACGCAGTATTTT. The V gene is TRBV28, the J gene TRBJ2-3; D call uncertain. Trimming removed 1 base at V and 4 bases at J, with 21 bases between. This CDR3 has 18 residues. CDR1 is MDHEN, CDR2 SYDVKM, per germline.

Remarks on this clone: A read error may account for a junction end that differs from germline. CDR3 amino acids: CASSYGLAGGPDAQYF. CDR3 nucleotides: TGCGCCAGCAGCTACGGACTAGCGGGGGGGCCAGATGCGCAGTATTTT. The rearrangement uses TRBV5-1 and TRBJ2-3; 15 bases align to TRBD2. This CDR3 has 16 residues. CDR1 and CDR2 (germline): SGHRS, YFSETQ.

This sequence joins TRBV18 and TRBJ1-6; no definite D call. CDR1 KGHSH and CDR2 LQKENI come from the germline V gene. CDR3 length: 16 amino acids. The germline V and J ends were trimmed by 2 bases and 5 bases, with 13 bases remaining between them. CDR3 bases: TGTGCCAGCTCACCAACGACCGCGGGTAATAATTCACCCCTCCACTTT. It encodes CASSPTTAGNNSPLHF.

The chain combines TRBV6-1 with TRBJ2-3; 10 bases line up with TRBD2. The CDR3 contains 17 residues. V lost 2 bases and J lost 4; bases outside the gene matches: 9. Germline V CDR1 and CDR2: MNHNS, SASEGT. CDR3 sequence (DNA): TGTGCCAGCAGTGAAATATTTACTAGCGGGATGGCAGATACGCAGTATTTT. It translates to CASSEIFTSGMADTQYF.

The chain has TRBV19 and TRBJ2-1; D unresolved. The germline V gene has CDR1 LNHDA and CDR2 SQIVND (reference sequence). Trimming left V 8 bases short and J 4 bases short, with 12 bases between. CDR3 size: 13 residues. CDR3 sequence (DNA): TGTGCCAGTGGCCAGTCCCAATACAATGAGCAGTTCTTC. Translation gives CASGQSQYNEQFF. Filled out from reference TRBV19 and TRBJ2-1, the complete variable domain reads DGGITQSPKYLFRKEGQNVTLSCEQNLNHDAMYWYRQDPGQGLRLIYYSQIVNDFQKGDIAEGYSVSREKKESFPLTVTSAQKNPTAFYLCASGQSQYNEQFFGPGTRLTVL.

V gene TRBV29-1 combines with J gene TRBJ2-7; the D is unclear. The CDR3 loop spans 15 amino acids. V lost 6 bases and J lost 3, with 21 bases in between. The germline V gene has CDR1 SQVTM and CDR2 ANQGSEA. CDR3 protein: CSVDFNDLGVYEQYF. The CDR3 DNA sequence: TGCAGCGTAGACTTCAACGACCTCGGAGTCTACGAGCAGTACTTC.

This clone occurred once. The chain employs TRBV4-1 and TRBJ2-7; possible D gene TRBD1, 6 bases. Trimming took 0 bases from V and 1 from J, leaving 7 bases between them. The CDR3 is 14 residues long. CDR1 MGHRA and CDR2 YSYEKL come from the germline V gene. For the CDR3, the DNA is TGCGCCAGCAGCCAAGACAGGGGATCCTACGAGCAGTACTTC. Translated: CASSQDRGSYEQYF.

J is TRBJ2-2 and V is TRBV5-1, with 14 bases fitting TRBD2. Germline loops: CDR1 SGHRS, CDR2 YFSETQ. The CDR3 has 15 amino acids. After removal of 4 bases from V and 10 bases from J, the junction contained 6 bases not matched to a gene. The CDR3 reads CASSGGLAGEMELFF. The CDR3 DNA reads as TGCGCCAGCAGCGGGGGACTAGCGGGGGAAATGGAGCTGTTTTTT.

This clone appeared a single time. The chain recombines TRBV10-3 with TRBJ2-5, with 8 bases aligning to TRBD1. The germline gives CDR1 ENHRY, CDR2 SYGVKD. The J segment lost 4 bases and the V segment lost 7 bases, leaving 11 bases of the junction unmatched. The CDR3 length is 15 residues. The CDR3 DNA follows: TGTGCCATCATGAAAACCGGACAGGGTGGAGAGACCCAGTACTTC. Amino acid sequence: CAIMKTGQGGETQYF.

This chain joins TRBV19 and TRBJ2-7; possible D gene TRBD2, 6 bases. The CDR3 length is 14 residues. Per the germline V gene, CDR1 is LNHDA and CDR2 is SQIVND (reference sequence). V lost 4 bases, J lost 0 bases, and 10 bases lay in between. This CDR3 reads CASSTGTFSYEQYF. The CDR3, as DNA: TGTGCCAGTAGTACCGGGACTTTCTCCTACGAGCAGTACTTC.

The rearrangement links TRBV11-3 to TRBJ2-7; weak D call: TRBD2 (6 bases). V lost 5 bases, J lost 6 bases, and 20 bases lay in between. This CDR3 contains 15 residues. Germline V gene lookup returns CDR1 SGHNT and CDR2 YENEEA. The chain's CDR3 is CASSPGGTAKGEQYF. CDR3 DNA sequence: TGTGCCAGCAGCCCAGGAGGGACCGCAAAGGGCGAGCAGTACTTC.

The CDR3 loop is CAIQTPGTGVEAFF. The CDR3 DNA reads TGTGCCATCCAAACGCCCGGGACAGGCGTTGAAGCTTTCTTT. The V gene is TRBV10-3, the J gene TRBJ1-1; 8 nucleotides agree with TRBD1. Germline V lookup: CDR1 ENHRY, CDR2 SYGVKD. V trimming: 8 bases; J trimming: 7 bases; junction bases outside the gene matches: 12. The CDR3 is made up of 14 amino acids.

J is TRBJ1-2 and V is TRBV6-5; TRBD1 might be the D (6 bases). The CDR3 runs 16 residues. CDR1 is MNHEY and CDR2 is SVGAGI in the germline V gene. Between the trimmed V and J ends, which lost 4 bases and 0 bases, there was a span of 15 bases. CDR3 coding DNA: TGTGCCAGCAGTTCCCCATCCAGGGGAACTAACTATGGCTACACCTTC. This codes for CASSSPSRGTNYGYTF.